This T cell receptor (beta chain) stems from a study of PD-1 blockade in classical Hodgkin lymphoma. Study findings and constraints: CD4+ TCR diversity, unlike CD8+, rose significantly by C4D1. At baseline, newly diagnosed patients reportedly showed less TCR diversity than healthy donors. Newly diagnosed patients had diversity similar to the baseline diversity of complete responders. Factors driving the repertoire differences, possibly disease activity or prior therapy, remain undefined.

Relapse was seen in all patients after autologous stem cell transplantation, and brentuximab vedotin exposure was variable. The CDR3 is made up of 13 amino acids. Germline CDR1 and CDR2: SGHDN and FVKESK. V lost 0 bases and J 3 bases, leaving 4 bases between the germline ends. TCRdb keeps only in-frame clones here, not all; method: immunoSEQ multiplex PCR. The sample contains approximately 21,000 clones, around two thirds of which appear only once. This clone was recorded a few times. The antigen is not known. The sequence was collected from a human donor with classical Hodgkin lymphoma. Material: peripheral blood mononuclear cells (PBMCs), obtained at baseline. The chain joins TRBV14 to TRBJ2-3; D gene unclear. Here the CDR3 reads CASSQDLTDTQYF. Here the CDR3 DNA reads TGTGCCAGCAGCCAAGATTTAACAGATACGCAGTATTTT.